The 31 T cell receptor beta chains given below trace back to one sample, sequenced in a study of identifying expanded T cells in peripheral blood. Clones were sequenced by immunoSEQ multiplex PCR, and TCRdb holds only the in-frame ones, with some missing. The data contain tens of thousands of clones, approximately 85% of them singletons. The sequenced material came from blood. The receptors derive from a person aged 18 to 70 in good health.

CDR3 nucleotides: TGCAGCGTTGCCCTGGACAGGGACACGGGCTACACCTTC. Its translation: CSVALDRDTGYTF. J is TRBJ1-2 and V is TRBV29-1; TRBD1 aligns across 8 bases. This CDR3 region has 13 residues. After removal of 4 bases from V and 8 bases from J, the junction contained 9 bases not matched to a gene. Germline lookup yields CDR1 SQVTM and CDR2 ANQGSEA.

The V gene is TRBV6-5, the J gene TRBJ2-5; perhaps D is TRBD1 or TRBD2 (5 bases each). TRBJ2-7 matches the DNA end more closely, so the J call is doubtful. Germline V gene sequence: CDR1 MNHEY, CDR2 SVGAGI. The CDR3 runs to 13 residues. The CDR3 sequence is CASSSGTYDEQYF. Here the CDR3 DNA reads TGTGCCAGCAGCTCGGGGACGTATGACGAGCAGTACTTC.

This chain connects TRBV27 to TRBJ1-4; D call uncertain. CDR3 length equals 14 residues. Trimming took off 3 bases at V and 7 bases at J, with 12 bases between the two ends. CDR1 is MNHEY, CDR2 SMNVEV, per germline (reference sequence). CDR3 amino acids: CASSFLPDGEKLFF. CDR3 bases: TGTGCCAGCAGTTTCTTGCCCGACGGTGAAAAACTGTTTTTT.

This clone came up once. CDR3 nucleotides: TGTGCCAGCAGCCGGTCCGGCAGGGGGCTTACCACAGATACGCAGTATTTT. Protein sequence: CASSRSGRGLTTDTQYF. This chain connects TRBV7-9 to TRBJ2-3; 8 nucleotides agree with TRBD1. With 5 bases clipped from V and 2 bases from J, the junction kept 12 bases outside the gene matches. Germline V gene sequence: CDR1 SEHNR, CDR2 FQNEAQ (reference sequence). The CDR3 sequence is 17 residues long.

CDR3 sequence: CASRQGGYEQYF. CDR3 bases: TGTGCCAGCAGGCAGGGGGGATACGAGCAGTACTTC. J is TRBJ2-7 and V is TRBV6-5, with D perhaps TRBD1 (7 bases). V was pared by 6 bases and J by 4 bases, with 10 bases between. The CDR3 contains 12 residues. Germline V gene sequence: CDR1 MNHEY, CDR2 SVGAGI.

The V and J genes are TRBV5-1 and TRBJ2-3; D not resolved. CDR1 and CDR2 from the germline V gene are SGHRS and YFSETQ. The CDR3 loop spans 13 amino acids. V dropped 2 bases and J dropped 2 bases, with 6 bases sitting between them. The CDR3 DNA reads TGCGCCAGCAGCTTAATCACCACAGATACGCAGTATTTT. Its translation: CASSLITTDTQYF.

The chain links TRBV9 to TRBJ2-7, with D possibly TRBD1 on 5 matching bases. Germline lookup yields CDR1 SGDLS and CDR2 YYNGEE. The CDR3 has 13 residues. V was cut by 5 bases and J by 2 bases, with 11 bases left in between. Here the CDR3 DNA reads TGTGCCAGCAGTTACTCGGACACCTACGAGCAGTACTTC. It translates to CASSYSDTYEQYF.

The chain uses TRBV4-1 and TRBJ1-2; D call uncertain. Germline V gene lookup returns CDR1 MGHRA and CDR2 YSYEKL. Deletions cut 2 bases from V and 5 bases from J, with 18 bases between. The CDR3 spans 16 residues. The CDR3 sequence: CASSQTPVEGRYGYTF. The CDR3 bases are TGCGCCAGCAGCCAAACCCCGGTAGAGGGTCGGTATGGCTACACCTTC.

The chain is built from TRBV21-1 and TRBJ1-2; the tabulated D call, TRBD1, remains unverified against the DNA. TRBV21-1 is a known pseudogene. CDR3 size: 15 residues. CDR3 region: CASSGAAASTYGYTF. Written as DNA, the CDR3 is TGTGCCAGCAGTGGGGCGGCAGCGAGTACCTATGGCTACACCTTC.

The CDR3 DNA reads TGTGCCAGCAGCTTCGAGGGCAGGGGAAACACCATATATTTT. Protein sequence: CASSFEGRGNTIYF. The chain combines TRBV5-8 with TRBJ1-3; D ambiguous. The CDR3 has 14 residues. The V end was cut by 2 bases, the J end by 4 bases, with 10 bases between. Germline CDR1 reads SGHTS; CDR2 reads YDEGEE.

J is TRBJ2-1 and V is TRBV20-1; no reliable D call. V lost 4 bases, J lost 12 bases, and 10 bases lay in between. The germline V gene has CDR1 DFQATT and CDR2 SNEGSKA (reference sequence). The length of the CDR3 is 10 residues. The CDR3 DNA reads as TGCAGTGCTATGGTTCGAGTGCAGTTCTTC. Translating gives CSAMVRVQFF.

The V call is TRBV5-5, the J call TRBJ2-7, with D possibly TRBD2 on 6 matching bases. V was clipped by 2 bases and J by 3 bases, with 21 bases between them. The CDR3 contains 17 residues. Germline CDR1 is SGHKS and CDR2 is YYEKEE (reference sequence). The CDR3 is CASSLGPYRGTHYEQYF. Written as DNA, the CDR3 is TGTGCCAGCAGCTTAGGTCCTTATCGCGGGACTCACTACGAGCAGTACTTC.

The CDR3 loop is CASSLVGESNYGYTF. The CDR3 nucleotides read TGTGCCAGCAGCTTGGTCGGGGAATCTAACTATGGCTACACCTTC. The chain couples TRBV5-4 to TRBJ1-2; unclear D gene. The CDR3 spans 15 residues. Germline V gives CDR1 SGHNT, CDR2 YYREEE (reference sequence). The V end was cut by 0 bases, the J end by 0 bases, with 9 bases between.

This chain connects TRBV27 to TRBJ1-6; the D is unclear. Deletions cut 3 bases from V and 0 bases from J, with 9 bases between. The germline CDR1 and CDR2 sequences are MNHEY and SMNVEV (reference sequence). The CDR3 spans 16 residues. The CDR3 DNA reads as TGTGCCAGCAGTTTCAGCCAGAGCTCCTATAATTCACCCCTCCACTTT. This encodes CASSFSQSSYNSPLHF.

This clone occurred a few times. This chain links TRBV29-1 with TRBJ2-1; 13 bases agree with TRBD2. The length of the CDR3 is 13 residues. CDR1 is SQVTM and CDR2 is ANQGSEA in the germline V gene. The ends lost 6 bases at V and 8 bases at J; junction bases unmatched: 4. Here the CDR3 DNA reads TGCAGCGTAACGGGACTAGCGGGGCATGAGCAGTTCTTC. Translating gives CSVTGLAGHEQFF.

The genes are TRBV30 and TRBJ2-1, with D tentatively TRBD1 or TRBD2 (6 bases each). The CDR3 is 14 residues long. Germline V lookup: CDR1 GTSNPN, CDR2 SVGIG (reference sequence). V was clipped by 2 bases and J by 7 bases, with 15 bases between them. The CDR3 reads CAWSKGGGWNEQFF. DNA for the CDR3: TGTGCCTGGAGTAAGGGGGGCGGGTGGAATGAGCAGTTCTTC.

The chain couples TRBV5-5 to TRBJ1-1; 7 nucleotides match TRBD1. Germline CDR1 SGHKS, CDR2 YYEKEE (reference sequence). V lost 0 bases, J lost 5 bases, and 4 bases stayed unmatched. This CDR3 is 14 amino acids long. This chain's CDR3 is CASSLDTGDTEAFF. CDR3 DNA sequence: TGTGCCAGCAGCTTGGATACAGGGGATACTGAAGCTTTCTTT.

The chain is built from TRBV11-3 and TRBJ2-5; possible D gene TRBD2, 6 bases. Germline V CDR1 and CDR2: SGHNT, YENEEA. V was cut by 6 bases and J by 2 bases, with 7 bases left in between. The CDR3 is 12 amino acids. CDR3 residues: CASRAGQETQYF. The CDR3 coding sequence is TGTGCCAGCAGAGCGGGTCAAGAGACCCAGTACTTC.

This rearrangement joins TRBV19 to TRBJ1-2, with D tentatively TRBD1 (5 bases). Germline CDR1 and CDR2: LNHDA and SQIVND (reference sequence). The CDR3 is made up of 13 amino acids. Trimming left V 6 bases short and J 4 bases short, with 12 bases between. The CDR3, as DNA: TGTGCCAGTAGAAAGACAGCATTCTATGGCTACACCTTC. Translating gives CASRKTAFYGYTF.

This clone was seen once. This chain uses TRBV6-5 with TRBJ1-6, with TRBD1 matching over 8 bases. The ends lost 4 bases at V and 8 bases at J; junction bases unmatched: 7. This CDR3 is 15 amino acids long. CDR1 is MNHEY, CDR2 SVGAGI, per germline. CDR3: CASSLSGTGYSPLHF. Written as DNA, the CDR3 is TGTGCCAGCAGTTTGAGCGGGACAGGCTATTCACCCCTCCACTTT.

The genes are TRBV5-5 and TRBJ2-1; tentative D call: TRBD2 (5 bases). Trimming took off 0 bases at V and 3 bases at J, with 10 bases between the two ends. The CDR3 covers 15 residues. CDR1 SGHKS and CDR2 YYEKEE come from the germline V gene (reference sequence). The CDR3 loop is CASSLGGGGYNEQFF. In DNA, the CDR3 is TGTGCCAGCAGCTTGGGTGGAGGTGGCTACAATGAGCAGTTCTTC. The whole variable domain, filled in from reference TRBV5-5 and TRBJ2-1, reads DAGVTQSPTHLIKTRGQQVTLRCSPISGHKSVSWYQQVLGQGPQFIFQYYEKEERGRGNFPDRFSARQFPNYSSELNVNALLLGDSALYLCASSLGGGGYNEQFFGPGTRLTVL.

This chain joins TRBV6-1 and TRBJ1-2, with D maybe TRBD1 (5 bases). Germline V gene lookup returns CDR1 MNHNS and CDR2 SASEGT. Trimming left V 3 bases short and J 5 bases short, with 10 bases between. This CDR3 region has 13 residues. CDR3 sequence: CASSEGPEYGYTF. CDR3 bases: TGTGCCAGCAGTGAGGGACCAGAGTATGGCTACACCTTC.

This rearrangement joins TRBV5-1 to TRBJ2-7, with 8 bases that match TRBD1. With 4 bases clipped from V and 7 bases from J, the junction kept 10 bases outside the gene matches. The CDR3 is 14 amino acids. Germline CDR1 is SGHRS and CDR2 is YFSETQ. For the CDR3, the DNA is TGCGCCAGCAGCCCGGGACAGGTAATGGGGGAGCAGTACTTC. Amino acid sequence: CASSPGQVMGEQYF.

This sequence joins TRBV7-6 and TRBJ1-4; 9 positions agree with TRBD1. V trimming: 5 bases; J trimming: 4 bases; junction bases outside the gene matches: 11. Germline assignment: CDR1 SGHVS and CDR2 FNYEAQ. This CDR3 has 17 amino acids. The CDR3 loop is CASSPRTGDRVNEKLFF. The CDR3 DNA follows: TGTGCCAGCAGCCCCAGGACTGGGGACAGGGTTAATGAAAAACTGTTTTTT. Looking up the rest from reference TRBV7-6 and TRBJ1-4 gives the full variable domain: GAGVSQSPRYKVTKRGQDVALRCDPISGHVSLYWYRQALGQGPEFLTYFNYEAQQDKSGLPNDRFSAERPEGSISTLTIQRTEQRDSAMYRCASSPRTGDRVNEKLFFGSGTQLSVL.

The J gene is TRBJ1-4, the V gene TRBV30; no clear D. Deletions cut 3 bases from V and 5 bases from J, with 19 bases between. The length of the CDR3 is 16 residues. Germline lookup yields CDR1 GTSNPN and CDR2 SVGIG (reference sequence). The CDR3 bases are TGTGCCTGGAGAGAGGGAGAGATACACGGGAATGAAAAACTGTTTTTT. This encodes CAWREGEIHGNEKLFF.

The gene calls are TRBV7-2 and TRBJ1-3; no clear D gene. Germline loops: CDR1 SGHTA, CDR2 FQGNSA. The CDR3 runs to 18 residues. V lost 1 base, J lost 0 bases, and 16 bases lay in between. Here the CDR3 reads CASSLGPGRRLSGNTIYF. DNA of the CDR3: TGTGCCAGCAGCTTAGGTCCGGGCCGACGGCTCTCTGGAAACACCATATATTTT.

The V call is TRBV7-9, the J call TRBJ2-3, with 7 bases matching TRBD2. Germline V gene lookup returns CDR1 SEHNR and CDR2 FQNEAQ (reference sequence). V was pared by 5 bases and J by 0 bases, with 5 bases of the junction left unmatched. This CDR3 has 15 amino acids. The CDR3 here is CASSRAGTSTDTQYF. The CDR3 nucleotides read TGTGCCAGCAGCCGAGCGGGGACTAGCACAGATACGCAGTATTTT.

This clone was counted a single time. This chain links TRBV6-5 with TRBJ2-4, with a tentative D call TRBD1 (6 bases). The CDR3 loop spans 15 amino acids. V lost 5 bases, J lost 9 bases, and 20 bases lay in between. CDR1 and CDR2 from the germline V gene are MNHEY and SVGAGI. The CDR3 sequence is CASSTRDRSGGIQYF. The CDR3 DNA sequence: TGTGCCAGCAGTACCCGAGACAGGTCAGGAGGCATTCAGTACTTC.

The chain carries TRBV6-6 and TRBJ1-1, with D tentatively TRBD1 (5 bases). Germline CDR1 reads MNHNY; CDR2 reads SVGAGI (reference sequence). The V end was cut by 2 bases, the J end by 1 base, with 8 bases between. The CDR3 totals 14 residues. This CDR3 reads CASSYPTENTEAFF. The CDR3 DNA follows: TGTGCCAGCAGTTACCCGACAGAGAACACTGAAGCTTTCTTT.

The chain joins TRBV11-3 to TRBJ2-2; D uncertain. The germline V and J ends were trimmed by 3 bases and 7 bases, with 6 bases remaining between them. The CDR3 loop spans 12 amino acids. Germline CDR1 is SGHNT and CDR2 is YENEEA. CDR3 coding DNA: TGTGCCAGCAGCTTCTCGGGCGGGGAGCTGTTTTTT. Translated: CASSFSGGELFF. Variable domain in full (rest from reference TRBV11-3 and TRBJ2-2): EAGVVQSPRYKIIEKKQPVAFWCNPISGHNTLYWYLQNLGQGPELLIRYENEEAVDDSQLPKDRFSAERLKGVDSTLKIQPAELGDSAVYLCASSFSGGELFFGEGSRLTVL.

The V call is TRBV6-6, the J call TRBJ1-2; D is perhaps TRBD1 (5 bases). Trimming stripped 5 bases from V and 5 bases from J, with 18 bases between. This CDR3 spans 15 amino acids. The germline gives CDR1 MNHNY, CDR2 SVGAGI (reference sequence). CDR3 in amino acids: CASSPPGWGTYGYTF. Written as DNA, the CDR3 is TGTGCCAGCAGTCCTCCCGGGTGGGGCACGTATGGCTACACCTTC.